These 23 T cell receptor beta chains were sequenced from one sample in a study of cytomegalovirus exposure and HLA in healthy donors. PCR primers comprised 60 Vbeta and 13 Jbeta primers. Generated by immunoSEQ multiplex PCR, the TCRdb table keeps only in-frame clones and is missing some. The sample gives about 36,000 clones, almost 70% of which show up once; 6.5% is in the top ten. Sequenced material: PBMCs. The source is a man in his thirties or forties in good health and CMV-seronegative.

This chain links TRBV6-5 with TRBJ2-1; 9 bases line up with TRBD1. The CDR3 length is 15 residues. Trimming at V came to 6 bases and at J to 5 bases, leaving 8 bases not matched to a gene. Germline CDR1 and CDR2: MNHEY and SVGAGI. CDR3 in DNA: TGTGCCAGCAGCCAAGGACAGGGGCCTAACAATGAGCAGTTCTTC. This gives the protein CASSQGQGPNNEQFF.

The chain is built from TRBV20-1 and TRBJ2-3; the D gene is possibly TRBD1 (5 bases). V was cut by 2 bases and J by 5 bases, with 5 bases left in between. This CDR3 is 11 amino acids long. Germline V gives CDR1 DFQATT, CDR2 SNEGSKA (reference sequence). CDR3 nucleotides: TGCAGTGCTAGAAGGGGAGATACGCAGTATTTT. Residues: CSARRGDTQYF.

The chain combines TRBV29-1 with TRBJ2-2; perhaps TRBD1 as D (5 bases). This CDR3 region has 14 residues. V gave up 4 bases and J gave up 3 bases, with 12 bases separating them. CDR1 is SQVTM and CDR2 is ANQGSEA in the germline V gene. The CDR3 here is CSVGGWGDTGELFF. The CDR3 DNA sequence: TGCAGCGTTGGAGGATGGGGCGACACCGGGGAGCTGTTTTTT.

This clone was picked up one time. The chain recombines TRBV7-9 with TRBJ2-7; tentative D call: TRBD1 (5 bases). CDR1 and CDR2 from the germline V gene are SEHNR and FQNEAQ (reference sequence). V was pared by 5 bases and J by 9 bases, with 17 bases between. The CDR3 covers 13 residues. Here the CDR3 DNA reads TGTGCCAGCAGCCAAAATTCCCGACAGCCGCAGTACTTC. The encoded protein is CASSQNSRQPQYF.

This rearrangement joins TRBV10-1 to TRBJ2-1, with TRBD1 matching 7 bases. CDR3 length: 15 residues. V gave up 5 bases and J gave up 1 base; unmatched junction bases: 5. Germline CDR1 is WNHNN and CDR2 is SYGVQD (reference sequence). The CDR3 region has the DNA TGCGCCAGCAGTACTGACAGGGAATCCTACAATGAGCAGTTCTTC. Translating gives CASSTDRESYNEQFF.

The rearrangement links TRBV19 to TRBJ2-3; no firm D call. Trimming cost V 3 bases and J 4 bases, with 5 bases left between them. Germline CDR1 is LNHDA and CDR2 is SQIVND (reference sequence). This CDR3 has 12 amino acids. CDR3 bases: TGTGCCAGTAGTATCAATCCAGATACGCAGTATTTT. Translated, it gives CASSINPDTQYF.

V and J are TRBV6-5 and TRBJ1-2, with a possible D match to TRBD1 (5 bases). The CDR3 extends over 14 amino acids. V lost 5 bases, J lost 0 bases, and 10 bases lay in between. Germline V lookup: CDR1 MNHEY, CDR2 SVGAGI. CDR3 residues: CASSPRQSNYGYTF. CDR3 nucleotides: TGTGCCAGCAGTCCTAGACAGTCTAACTATGGCTACACCTTC.

The chain uses TRBV10-2 and TRBJ2-5, with 8 positions matching TRBD1. The DNA end is a closer match to TRBJ2-7, so the J assignment may be wrong. Germline V lookup: CDR1 WSHSY, CDR2 SAAADI. The CDR3 extends over 13 amino acids. The CDR3 here is CASSVDRGYEQYF. The CDR3 nucleotides read TGCGCCAGCAGTGTCGACAGGGGCTACGAGCAGTACTTC.

V is TRBV18 and J is TRBJ2-2; D perhaps matches TRBD1 (6 bases). In germline, CDR1 is KGHSH, CDR2 LQKENI. The CDR3 loop spans 14 amino acids. Trimming stripped 5 bases from V and 4 bases from J, with 11 bases between. CDR3 DNA: TGTGCCAGCTCAGAAAGGACAGCCACCGGGGAGCTGTTTTTT. It is translated as CASSERTATGELFF.

V usage is TRBV29-1 and J usage is TRBJ1-1; tentatively, D is TRBD1 (5 bases). The CDR3 totals 13 residues. Germline CDR1 and CDR2: SQVTM and ANQGSEA. V was cut by 4 bases and J by 2 bases, with 11 bases left in between. Here the CDR3 DNA reads TGCAGCGTTGTCAACACAGGCAACACTGAAGCTTTCTTT. As protein: CSVVNTGNTEAFF.

The chain links TRBV29-1 to TRBJ2-7, with 11 bases aligning to TRBD2. CDR3 length: 12 amino acids. CDR1 is SQVTM, CDR2 ANQGSEA, per germline. J was trimmed by 3 bases and V by 6 bases; bases with no gene match: 1. The CDR3 bases are TGCAGCGTCGGGACTAGCGGCTACGAGCAGTACTTC. This sequence encodes CSVGTSGYEQYF.

This clone was found a few times. The rearrangement links TRBV29-1 to TRBJ2-1, with 7 nucleotides matching TRBD1. The ends lost 7 bases at V and 6 bases at J; junction bases unmatched: 9. CDR3 length: 13 amino acids. Germline V gives CDR1 SQVTM, CDR2 ANQGSEA. This CDR3 is CSATGTVGNEQFF. The DNA for the CDR3 is TGCAGCGCCACCGGGACAGTCGGCAATGAGCAGTTCTTC.

This chain joins TRBV5-4 and TRBJ1-2; TRBD1 matches 7 bases. CDR3 length: 13 residues. V lost 1 base to trimming and J lost 8 bases; unmatched junction nucleotides: 5. Germline V CDR1 and CDR2: SGHNT, YYREEE (reference sequence). CDR3 amino acids: CASSLKGADGYTF. The DNA for the CDR3 is TGTGCCAGCAGCTTGAAGGGGGCGGACGGCTACACCTTC.

There are a few counts of this clone. The rearrangement links TRBV4-1 to TRBJ1-4; D gene unclear. CDR1 MGHRA and CDR2 YSYEKL come from the germline V gene. Trimming removed 2 bases from V and 0 bases from J, with 7 bases in between. This CDR3 contains 15 residues. CDR3 in amino acids: CASSQLGTTNEKLFF. Here the CDR3 DNA reads TGCGCCAGCAGCCAATTGGGCACAACTAATGAAAAACTGTTTTTT.

The chain employs TRBV5-1 and TRBJ2-1, with TRBD1 identical over 9 bases. The germline V gene encodes CDR1 SGHRS and CDR2 YFSETQ. The CDR3 is 14 residues long. J was trimmed by 7 bases and V by 9 bases; bases with no gene match: 11. DNA of the CDR3: TGCGCCACTGCGGTTACAGGGGGCACGAATGAGCAGTTCTTC. This gives the protein CATAVTGGTNEQFF.

This clone was seen a few times. Lacking the conserved final phenylalanine or tryptophan, this CDR3 likely reflects a read error. This chain connects TRBV28 to TRBJ1-2; D not resolved. Germline V CDR1 and CDR2: MDHEN, SYDVKM. Deletions cut 6 bases from V and 8 bases from J, with 10 bases between. The CDR3 is made up of 11 amino acids. The CDR3 protein is CASSLTRGYTV. The CDR3 coding sequence is TGTGCCAGCAGCTTGACAAGGGGCTACACCGTC.

The chain carries TRBV28 and TRBJ2-3; D is possibly TRBD1 (5 bases). Germline V gene sequence: CDR1 MDHEN, CDR2 SYDVKM. V lost 4 bases and J 2 bases, leaving 7 bases between the germline ends. The CDR3 covers 13 residues. CDR3 DNA: TGTGCCAGCAGTTCGGACAACACAGATACGCAGTATTTT. It codes for CASSSDNTDTQYF.

The chain links TRBV5-4 to TRBJ2-5; D might be TRBD1 (6 bases). V lost 2 bases and J 5 bases, leaving 13 bases between the germline ends. Per germline, CDR1 SGHNT and CDR2 YYREEE (reference sequence). This CDR3 spans 14 amino acids. The CDR3 DNA follows: TGTGCCAGCAGCTTTCCAGGGGTTGGGGAGACCCAGTACTTC. This gives the protein CASSFPGVGETQYF. Using reference TRBV5-4 and TRBJ2-5 for the parts outside the CDR3, the full variable domain is ETGVTQSPTHLIKTRGQQVTLRCSSQSGHNTVSWYQQALGQGPQFIFQYYREEENGRGNFPPRFSGLQFPNYSSELNVNALELDDSALYLCASSFPGVGETQYFGPGTRLLVL.

This clone was seen a few times. J is TRBJ2-7 and V is TRBV4-1; no reliable D call. The CDR3 runs to 13 residues. Per the germline V gene, CDR1 is MGHRA and CDR2 is YSYEKL. V lost 0 bases to trimming and J lost 4 bases, with 7 bases between them. CDR3 residues: CASSQEPGYEQYF. In DNA, the CDR3 is TGCGCCAGCAGCCAAGAACCGGGTTACGAGCAGTACTTC.

This sequence joins TRBV9 and TRBJ1-1, with D tentatively TRBD1 (6 bases). V shed 2 bases and J shed 3 bases, with 11 bases lying between them. CDR3 size: 14 residues. Germline loops: CDR1 SGDLS, CDR2 YYNGEE. The CDR3 region is CASSVRGADTEAFF. Here the CDR3 DNA reads TGTGCCAGCAGCGTGCGGGGGGCGGACACTGAAGCTTTCTTT.

The chain is built from TRBV14 and TRBJ1-2, with D perhaps matching TRBD1 (6 bases). CDR1 is SGHDN and CDR2 is FVKESK in the germline V gene. This CDR3 spans 11 amino acids. Trimming took off 10 bases at V and 4 bases at J, with 10 bases between the two ends. As DNA, the CDR3 is TGTGCCACTTCGGACAGCTATGGCTACACCTTC. It codes for CATSDSYGYTF.

This clone has a single count. The chain is built from TRBV29-1 and TRBJ1-1; D might be TRBD1 (5 bases). CDR3 length equals 12 residues. CDR1 is SQVTM and CDR2 is ANQGSEA in the germline V gene. The CDR3 DNA reads TGCAGTTGGGGGGGGGACGTCACTGAAGCTTTCTTT. Protein: CSWGGDVTEAFF.

V and J are TRBV28 and TRBJ2-2; maybe TRBD2 (6 bases). From germline, CDR1 is MDHEN and CDR2 SYDVKM. The V end lost 5 bases, the J end lost 3 bases, and 10 bases lay between the germline ends. This CDR3 comprises 14 residues. In DNA, the CDR3 is TGTGCCAGCAGTCGGGACTTCTACACCGGGGAGCTGTTTTTT. Amino acid sequence: CASSRDFYTGELFF. Full variable domain (remainder filled in from reference TRBV28 and TRBJ2-2): DVKVTQSSRYLVKRTGEKVFLECVQDMDHENMFWYRQDPGLGLRLIYFSYDVKMKEKGDIPEGYSVSREKKERFSLILESASTNQTSMYLCASSRDFYTGELFFGEGSRLTVL.